One and the same sample provided the 8 T cell receptor beta chains below, sequenced in a study of T cells after yellow fever vaccination. TCRdb itself ran the 5' RACE reads through MiXCR, one entry per CDR3 protein. Among 400,000 or so distinct CDR3 sequences listed, under 14% were seen once. The input for sequencing was PBMCs, taken on the day of the first yellow fever vaccination. Receptors originate from a man aged 18 to 29 who received the YFV17D yellow fever vaccine.

This clonotype occurred once. This sequence joins TRBV7-9 and TRBJ2-5, with no clear D. Trimming left V 5 bases short and J 0 bases short, with 10 bases between. CDR3 length equals 14 residues. Germline V lookup: CDR1 SEHNR, CDR2 FQNEAQ (reference sequence). CDR3 in amino acids: CASSRPWYQETQYF. CDR3 sequence (DNA): TGTGCCAGCAGCCGTCCCTGGTACCAAGAGACCCAGTACTTC.

This clonotype was seen many times. This chain connects TRBV12-3 or TRBV12-4 to TRBJ1-4; 9 positions agree with TRBD1. This CDR3 is 19 amino acids long. The J segment lost 1 base and the V segment lost 3 bases, leaving 12 bases of the junction unmatched. CDR3 in DNA: TGTGCCAGCAGTTTTGGTGGACAGGGGTTTTTTGGAACTAATGAAAAACTGTTTTTT. It yields the protein CASSFGGQGFFGTNEKLFF.

The chain uses TRBV24-1 and TRBJ2-5, with D perhaps given as TRBD1 or TRBD2 (6 bases each). Germline-derived CDR1 and CDR2 are KGHDR and SFDVKD. V dropped 5 bases and J dropped 5 bases, with 14 bases sitting between them. The CDR3 loop spans 14 amino acids. CDR3 sequence: CATSAGGGWETQYF. Here the CDR3 DNA reads TGTGCCACCAGTGCCGGGGGCGGTTGGGAGACCCAGTACTTC.

The CDR3 sequence: CASSFPGGSNTEAFF. In nucleotides, the CDR3 is TGCGCCAGCAGCTTCCCAGGGGGTTCGAACACTGAAGCTTTCTTT. The chain uses TRBV5-1 and TRBJ1-1, with TRBD1 identical over 7 bases. V was clipped by 2 bases and J by 1 base; unmatched bases: 5. The CDR3 contains 15 residues. Per germline, CDR1 SGHRS and CDR2 YFSETQ.

This clonotype was counted between two and nine times. V gene TRBV6-1 combines with J gene TRBJ1-5; a weak D match, TRBD1 (5 bases). The CDR3 has 13 amino acids. Looked up from germline, CDR1 is MNHNS and CDR2 is SASEGT. Between the trimmed V and J ends, which lost 9 bases and 3 bases, there was a span of 12 bases. CDR3 in DNA: TGTGCCAGTGCCGGCAGGGACAATCAGCCCCAGCATTTT. This codes for CASAGRDNQPQHF.

The J gene is TRBJ1-6, the V gene TRBV27, with 8 bases that match TRBD1. Trimming removed 6 bases from V and 7 bases from J; junction bases left unmatched: 11. The CDR3 runs to 16 residues. Germline values: CDR1 MNHEY, CDR2 SMNVEV (reference sequence). As DNA, the CDR3 is TGTGCCAGCAGGAGGGACAGGACAGGGTGGAATTCACCCCTCCACTTT. As protein: CASRRDRTGWNSPLHF.

This clonotype was observed at least ten times. This chain uses TRBV20-1 with TRBJ1-5, with D tentatively TRBD1 (5 bases). The ends were cut back, 0 bases at V and 6 bases at J, with 6 bases in the middle. There are 12 residues in the CDR3. Germline V gene sequence: CDR1 DFQATT, CDR2 SNEGSKA (reference sequence). The CDR3 protein is CSAREGGQPQHF. CDR3 coding DNA: TGCAGTGCTAGAGAGGGGGGTCAGCCCCAGCATTTT.

This clonotype was recorded many times. V is TRBV5-5 and J is TRBJ2-3, with a weak D call TRBD2 (7 bases). CDR1 and CDR2 from the germline V gene are SGHKS and YYEKEE (reference sequence). The CDR3 totals 16 residues. V was clipped by 0 bases and J by 6 bases, with 17 bases between them. CDR3 sequence reads: CASSLAEGGHLDTQYF. In DNA form, the CDR3 reads TGTGCCAGCAGCTTGGCCGAGGGGGGGCATTTGGATACGCAGTATTTT.